The 28 T cell receptor beta chains below come from one sample, sequenced in a study of spatial heterogeneity in lung cancer. Sample time point: sample taken at primary tumor resection. TCRs were sequenced from unsorted whole RNA of tumor, nontumor lung or PBMC. TCRdb independently ran MiXCR on the 5' RACE reads; one entry per CDR3 protein. The sample lists under 25,000 distinct CDR3 sequences, 5.5% to 7% seen once, with 14% in the top ten. The material was PBMCs, obtained at surgery. The receptors were sampled from a male donor with early-stage non-small cell lung cancer.

This clonotype came up many times. J is TRBJ2-3 and V is TRBV28; tentative D call: TRBD2 (6 bases). Trimming took off 3 bases at V and 5 bases at J, with 15 bases between the two ends. Germline V gene lookup returns CDR1 MDHEN and CDR2 SYDVKM. CDR3 length equals 15 residues. The CDR3 reads CASSFRDFLRDTQYF. The CDR3 nucleotides read TGTGCCAGCAGTTTCCGGGACTTCCTTAGAGATACGCAGTATTTT.

There are many counts of this clonotype. This rearrangement joins TRBV19 to TRBJ2-5, with TRBD2 identical over 7 bases. The ends lost 10 bases at V and 5 bases at J; junction bases unmatched: 7. The CDR3 runs 12 residues. From germline, CDR1 is LNHDA and CDR2 SQIVND (reference sequence). In DNA, the CDR3 is TGTGCCACTTCTGGGGAGGGGGAGACCCAGTACTTC. Its translation: CATSGEGETQYF.

The CDR3 bases are TGTGCCAGCGGGGCCCGACAGATTACTGAAGCTTTCTTT. This gives the protein CASGARQITEAFF. The chain carries TRBV12-3 or TRBV12-4 and TRBJ1-1, with a tentative D call TRBD1 (5 bases). The V gene lost 8 bases and the J gene lost 5 bases, with 15 bases spanning the gap. This CDR3 spans 13 amino acids.

This clonotype occurred many times. The V call is TRBV20-1, the J call TRBJ2-1; the match to TRBD2 covers 14 bases. The germline CDR1 and CDR2 sequences are DFQATT and SNEGSKA (reference sequence). Germline trimming cut 6 bases from V and 12 bases from J; bases unmatched to any gene: 19. The CDR3 is 17 residues long. CDR3 sequence (DNA): TGCAGTGCCGAACCGGACGTGACTAGCGGGAGGGGGAGGGGGCAGTTCTTC. Its translation: CSAEPDVTSGRGRGQFF.

This clonotype was observed a handful of times. The chain joins TRBV5-6 to TRBJ1-1; no reliable D call. This CDR3 is built from 14 residues. Trimming stripped 0 bases from V and 2 bases from J, with 8 bases between. Germline-derived CDR1 and CDR2 are SGHDT and YYEEEE. CDR3 sequence: CASSLEGPNTEAFF. The CDR3 DNA reads TGTGCCAGCAGCTTGGAAGGACCTAACACTGAAGCTTTCTTT.

This clonotype has a count of ten or more. The chain joins TRBV6-6 to TRBJ1-1; no definite D call. V was trimmed by 2 bases and J by 4 bases, leaving 5 bases between them. The CDR3 runs to 12 residues. Germline CDR1 is MNHNY and CDR2 is SVGAGI (reference sequence). The CDR3 sequence is CASSYTTTEAFF. CDR3 nucleotides: TGTGCCAGCAGTTACACAACCACTGAAGCTTTCTTT.

This clonotype was counted ten times or more. The rearrangement uses TRBV9 and TRBJ2-2; no clear D gene. This CDR3 spans 14 amino acids. Trimming took off 0 bases at V and 3 bases at J, with 6 bases between the two ends. The germline V gene encodes CDR1 SGDLS and CDR2 YYNGEE. The CDR3 DNA reads as TGTGCCAGCAGCGTAGAATCTTACACCGGGGAGCTGTTTTTT. It specifies CASSVESYTGELFF.

This clonotype has only a few counts. The chain links TRBV28 to TRBJ1-2, with D perhaps matching TRBD1 (5 bases). Germline loops: CDR1 MDHEN, CDR2 SYDVKM. CDR3 length equals 15 residues. V gave up 2 bases and J gave up 4 bases, with 14 bases separating them. CDR3 sequence: CASSLVPGGSYGYTF. The CDR3 bases are TGTGCCAGCAGTTTAGTCCCCGGGGGTAGCTATGGCTACACCTTC.

This clonotype was recorded a few times. This chain connects TRBV28 to TRBJ2-3; 8 bases are a match to TRBD1. CDR1 MDHEN and CDR2 SYDVKM come from the germline V gene. This CDR3 is built from 15 residues. The V gene end was trimmed by 1 base and the J gene end by 7 bases; junction bases not matched to a gene: 7. DNA of the CDR3: TGTGCCAGCAGTTTATTCGGACAGGGATCAAATACGCAGTATTTT. It codes for CASSLFGQGSNTQYF.

This clonotype counts as medium-sized. The chain's CDR3 is CASSRGTGVTEAFF. CDR3 in DNA: TGTGCCAGCAGCCGCGGGACAGGGGTGACTGAAGCTTTCTTT. The rearrangement joins TRBV3-1 to TRBJ1-1, with 10 bases lining up with TRBD1. Germline CDR1 LGHDT, CDR2 YNNKEL (reference sequence). V lost 4 bases and J lost 5; bases outside the gene matches: 4. CDR3 length equals 14 residues.

This clonotype has just a few counts. The chain employs TRBV11-1 and TRBJ2-3; 10 bases fit TRBD2. The CDR3 has 17 residues. Germline assignment: CDR1 SGHAT and CDR2 FQDESV (reference sequence). The J segment lost 1 base and the V segment lost 5 bases, leaving 9 bases of the junction unmatched. CDR3 region: CASSPGRLAGGTDTQYF. The CDR3 DNA sequence: TGTGCCAGCAGCCCGGGCCGGCTAGCGGGAGGCACAGATACGCAGTATTTT.

This clonotype occurred many times. The chain uses TRBV28 and TRBJ1-1; TRBD1 might be the D (5 bases). This CDR3 region has 16 residues. Germline V gene lookup returns CDR1 MDHEN and CDR2 SYDVKM. The V end was cut by 5 bases, the J end by 0 bases, with 16 bases between. CDR3 amino acids: CASSARNIRVNTEAFF. The DNA of the CDR3 is TGTGCCAGCAGTGCCCGAAACATCAGGGTGAACACTGAAGCTTTCTTT.

V usage is TRBV7-9 and J usage is TRBJ2-3; D gene ambiguous. Germline V CDR1 and CDR2: SEHNR, FQNEAQ (reference sequence). Trimming removed 5 bases at V and 4 bases at J, with 10 bases between. This CDR3 is built from 13 residues. CDR3 residues: CASSASGADTQYF. CDR3 in DNA: TGTGCCAGCAGCGCGAGTGGTGCAGATACGCAGTATTTT.

This clonotype has at least ten counts. The chain couples TRBV5-1 to TRBJ2-5, with D perhaps matching TRBD2 (5 bases). In germline, CDR1 is SGHRS, CDR2 YFSETQ. This CDR3 has 12 amino acids. Trimming stripped 4 bases from V and 2 bases from J, with 6 bases between. The CDR3: CASSLAQETQYF. The CDR3 DNA follows: TGCGCCAGCAGCCTAGCACAAGAGACCCAGTACTTC.

J is TRBJ1-4 and V is TRBV20-1, with a tentative D call TRBD1 (5 bases). The germline CDR1 and CDR2 sequences are DFQATT and SNEGSKA (reference sequence). V shed 1 base and J shed 4 bases, with 13 bases lying between them. The CDR3 is 15 amino acids. As DNA, the CDR3 is TGCAGTGCTAGAGGCCCACAGGTCTTTAATGAAAAACTGTTTTTT. Translating gives CSARGPQVFNEKLFF.

This clonotype was seen a few times. V is TRBV20-1 and J is TRBJ2-7, with 10 bases identical to TRBD1. The CDR3 sequence is 15 residues long. V trimming: 0 bases; J trimming: 3 bases; junction bases outside the gene matches: 5. Germline values: CDR1 DFQATT, CDR2 SNEGSKA (reference sequence). CDR3: CSARDRRTGGYEQYF. The CDR3 DNA reads TGCAGTGCTAGAGATCGGAGGACAGGGGGCTACGAGCAGTACTTC.

This clonotype was detected a few times. The rearrangement uses TRBV18 and TRBJ2-5, with a tentative D call TRBD2 (6 bases). CDR3 length: 15 amino acids. V lost 1 base and J lost 1, with 10 bases in between. CDR1 KGHSH and CDR2 LQKENI come from the germline V gene. The CDR3 region has the DNA TGTGCCAGCTCACCACTCGTGGGACTCCAAGAGACCCAGTACTTC. Its protein product is CASSPLVGLQETQYF.

Relative to its sample, this clonotype is medium-sized (0.01 to 0.1%). The chain couples TRBV5-4 to TRBJ2-1; D is unclear. CDR3 size: 14 residues. Germline-derived CDR1 and CDR2 are SGHNT and YYREEE (reference sequence). Trimming took off 4 bases at V and 10 bases at J, with 18 bases between the two ends. The CDR3 bases are TGTGCCAGCAGCCCCCTCACCTCCAGGCACGAGCAGTTCTTC. It translates to CASSPLTSRHEQFF.

This clonotype has ten or more counts. The chain links TRBV20-1 to TRBJ2-5; possible D gene TRBD2, 6 bases. This CDR3 is built from 13 residues. CDR1 is DFQATT and CDR2 is SNEGSKA in the germline V gene (reference sequence). Trimming took off 3 bases at V and 2 bases at J, with 10 bases between the two ends. This chain's CDR3 is CSASRGMQETQYF. The CDR3 DNA is TGCAGTGCTAGTCGCGGGATGCAAGAGACCCAGTACTTC.

The chain joins TRBV12-3 or TRBV12-4 to TRBJ2-3; D call uncertain. Trimming cost V 2 bases and J 5 bases, with 14 bases left between them. The CDR3 spans 15 residues. For the CDR3, the DNA is TGTGCCAGCAGTTTATTTTCGCGGACGGAAGATACGCAGTATTTT. Translating gives CASSLFSRTEDTQYF.

This clonotype was counted ten times or more. The CDR3 bases are TGTGCCAGCAGTCCACGGGACAGGGCAAAGACCCAGTACTTC. Residues: CASSPRDRAKTQYF. The chain links TRBV28 to TRBJ2-5; 9 positions agree with TRBD1. Germline CDR1 reads MDHEN; CDR2 reads SYDVKM. The CDR3 has 14 residues. The V gene end was trimmed by 5 bases and the J gene end by 6 bases; junction bases not matched to a gene: 7. The variable domain in full, completed from reference TRBV28 and TRBJ2-5, reads DVKVTQSSRYLVKRTGEKVFLECVQDMDHENMFWYRQDPGLGLRLIYFSYDVKMKEKGDIPEGYSVSREKKERFSLILESASTNQTSMYLCASSPRDRAKTQYFGPGTRLLVL.

This clonotype was seen many times. V gene TRBV20-1 combines with J gene TRBJ1-1; tentatively, D is TRBD1 (5 bases). This CDR3 has 16 residues. Germline V gene lookup returns CDR1 DFQATT and CDR2 SNEGSKA (reference sequence). Trimming shortened V by 3 bases and J by 4 bases, and 21 bases separated the two germline ends. As DNA, the CDR3 is TGCAGTGCTAGCCTCCGGGACCCCCAGGCGGGCACTGAAGCTTTCTTT. Its protein product is CSASLRDPQAGTEAFF.

This clonotype was counted at least ten times. J is TRBJ2-1 and V is TRBV10-3; 7 nucleotides line up with TRBD2. CDR3 size: 13 residues. Germline lookup yields CDR1 ENHRY and CDR2 SYGVKD. J lost 4 bases, V lost 8 bases, and 5 bases had no gene match. This chain's CDR3 is CAIWAGAYNEQFF. The CDR3 region has the DNA TGTGCCATCTGGGCGGGAGCTTACAATGAGCAGTTCTTC.

This clonotype was detected ten times or more. The gene calls are TRBV3-1 and TRBJ2-2; tentatively, D is TRBD1 (6 bases). The CDR3 contains 13 residues. Trimming shortened V by 5 bases and J by 6 bases, and 10 bases separated the two germline ends. Germline assignment: CDR1 LGHDT and CDR2 YNNKEL (reference sequence). Here the CDR3 reads CASSVSGAGELFF. CDR3 bases: TGTGCCAGCAGCGTATCAGGGGCCGGGGAGCTGTTTTTT.

This clonotype was observed many times. This sequence joins TRBV12-3 or TRBV12-4 and TRBJ2-3; D not certain. Trimming stripped 3 bases from V and 1 base from J, with 11 bases between. This CDR3 spans 15 amino acids. As DNA, the CDR3 is TGTGCCAGCAGTTTCACACAGCCCGGCACAGATACGCAGTATTTT. Protein: CASSFTQPGTDTQYF.

This clonotype was seen at least ten times. This sequence joins TRBV6-1 and TRBJ1-5, with D possibly being TRBD1 (5 bases). The V and J ends lost 3 bases and 3 bases respectively, with 6 bases between them. The germline V gene encodes CDR1 MNHNS and CDR2 SASEGT. The CDR3 has 13 amino acids. CDR3 nucleotide sequence: TGTGCCAGCAGTGACAGGGTCAATCAGCCCCAGCATTTT. It translates to CASSDRVNQPQHF.

With regard to this clonotype: A much larger clone differs by one base, so this may be a read error. The CDR3, as DNA: TGTGCCAGCAGCCTGGGGACAGGGGAGGGGAACACTGAAGCTTACTTT. It translates to CASSLGTGEGNTEAYF. The chain recombines TRBV7-6 with TRBJ1-1, with TRBD1 matching 10 bases. The CDR3 sequence is 16 residues long. Germline V CDR1 and CDR2: SGHVS, FNYEAQ.

This clonotype was seen a few times. The chain recombines TRBV6-5 with TRBJ1-1, with D unclear. V lost 5 bases, J lost 4 bases, and 11 bases lay in between. CDR1 is MNHEY, CDR2 SVGAGI, per germline. The CDR3 runs 13 residues. The CDR3 here is CASSGTQSTEAFF. DNA of the CDR3: TGTGCCAGCAGTGGTACTCAGAGCACTGAAGCTTTCTTT.